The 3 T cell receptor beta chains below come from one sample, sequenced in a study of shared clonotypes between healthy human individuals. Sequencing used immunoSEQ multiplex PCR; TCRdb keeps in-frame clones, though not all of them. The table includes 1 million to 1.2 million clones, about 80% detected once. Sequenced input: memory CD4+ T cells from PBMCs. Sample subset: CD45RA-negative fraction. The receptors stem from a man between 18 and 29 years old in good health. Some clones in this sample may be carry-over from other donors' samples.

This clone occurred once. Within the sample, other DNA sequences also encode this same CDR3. The CDR3: CASSSRYNEQFF. The CDR3 bases are TGTGCCAGCAGCTCAAGATACAATGAGCAGTTCTTC. The V gene is TRBV7-3, the J gene TRBJ2-1; the D is unclear. The V gene's germline CDR1 is SGHTA and CDR2 FQGTGA. V was shortened by 4 bases and J by 4 bases, with 5 bases between the two germline ends. This CDR3 region has 12 residues.

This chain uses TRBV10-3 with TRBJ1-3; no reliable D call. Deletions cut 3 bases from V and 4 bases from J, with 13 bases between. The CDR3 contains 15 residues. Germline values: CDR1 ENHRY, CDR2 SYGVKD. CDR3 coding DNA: TGTGCCATCAGTGACCAACTTCTAGAGGGAAACACCATATATTTT. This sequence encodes CAISDQLLEGNTIYF.

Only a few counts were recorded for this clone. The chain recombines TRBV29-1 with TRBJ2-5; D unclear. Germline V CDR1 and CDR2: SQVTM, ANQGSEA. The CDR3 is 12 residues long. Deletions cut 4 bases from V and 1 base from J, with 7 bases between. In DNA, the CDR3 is TGCAGCGTTGCTCCCTCCCAAGAGACCCAGTACTTC. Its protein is CSVAPSQETQYF.